A selection of T cell receptor beta chains follows, all from one sample in a study of blood T cells in healthy people across ages. A single record per CDR3 protein comes from TCRdb applying MiXCR to the 5' RACE reads. The repertoire consists of approximately 1.5 million distinct CDR3 sequences, with roughly 32% occurring once and the leading ten covering around 11%. Input material: blood. All receptors come from a woman in her thirties in good health. CDR3s include the opening cysteine and the closing phenylalanine or tryptophan. The order of the fields is V gene, J gene, clone size, D gene, CDR3 protein, CDR3 DNA. A D gene is named only where the DNA matches it firmly. Rows give clone size only sometimes, using once, few, many, or a class for an expanded clone.

>TRBV27|TRBJ1-6|.|TRBD1
CASGPGQNSPLHF
TGTGCCAGCGGGCCGGGACAGAATTCACCCCTCCACTTT
>TRBV30|TRBJ1-5|.|TRBD1
CAWSVSRTGLNSNQPQHF
TGTGCCTGGAGTGTCTCTCGGACAGGACTGAATAGCAATCAGCCCCAGCATTTT
>TRBV18|TRBJ2-7|.|.
CASSPGTAGSYEQYF
TGTGCCAGCTCACCAGGGACTGCGGGCTCCTACGAGCAGTACTTC
>TRBV20-1|TRBJ2-7|.|.
CSAPRISGPYEQYF
TGCAGTGCCCCGCGGATATCGGGGCCCTACGAGCAGTACTTC
>TRBV9|TRBJ2-1|few|.
CASSVGAEQFF
TGTGCCAGCAGCGTAGGAGCCGAGCAGTTCTTC
>TRBV4-1|TRBJ2-7|.|TRBD2
CASSLSGRAPYEQYF
TGCGCCAGCAGCCTGAGCGGGAGGGCCCCCTACGAGCAGTACTTC
>TRBV20-1|TRBJ2-1|few|TRBD2
CSAFGISGSSYNEQFF
TGCAGTGCTTTTGGGATTAGCGGGAGTTCCTACAATGAGCAGTTCTTC
>TRBV5-6|TRBJ2-7|.|.
CASSFFGFPYEQYF
TGTGCCAGCAGCTTTTTTGGGTTTCCCTACGAGCAGTACTTC
>TRBV24-1|TRBJ2-3|few|.
CATSGKTGGYTDTQYF
TGTGCCACCAGTGGGAAGACTGGGGGATACACAGATACGCAGTATTTT
>TRBV4-1|TRBJ2-7|few|.
CASSQWGERSEQYF
TGCGCCAGCAGCCAGTGGGGAGAGCGCTCCGAGCAGTACTTC
>TRBV20-1|TRBJ2-7|.|.
CSAKALPPYEQYF
TGCAGTGCCAAGGCACTACCTCCCTACGAGCAGTACTTC
>TRBV5-1|TRBJ2-7|.|TRBD2
CASSRLAGESDEQYF
TGCGCCAGCAGCCGTCTAGCGGGAGAATCCGACGAGCAGTACTTC
>TRBV12-3/TRBV12-4|TRBJ2-3|.|.
CASSWVTPSTDTQCF
TGTGCCAGCAGCTGGGTTACGCCCAGCACAGATACGCAGTGTTTT
>TRBV12-3/TRBV12-4|TRBJ1-2|few|.
CASSLVGQTSNYGYTF
TGTGCCAGCAGTTTAGTGGGCCAGACTTCTAACTATGGCTACACCTTC
>TRBV7-8|TRBJ1-2|.|.
CASSLAGRERGYTF
TGTGCCAGCAGCTTAGCGGGTAGAGAGCGGGGCTACACCTTC
>TRBV27|TRBJ2-5|.|TRBD1
CASSLILGQGKKETQYF
TGTGCCAGCAGTCTAATCCTCGGACAGGGTAAAAAAGAGACCCAGTACTTC
>TRBV15|TRBJ1-2|.|TRBD1
CATSRSGGLNGYTF
TGTGCCACCAGCAGATCAGGGGGCTTAAATGGCTACACCTTC
>TRBV2|TRBJ2-1|.|.
CASSELRAGRIYNEQFF
TGTGCCAGCAGTGAATTAAGAGCAGGCCGCATCTACAATGAGCAGTTCTTC
>TRBV6-5|TRBJ2-1|.|.
CASSSPPRGRSDEQFF
TGTGCCAGCAGTTCCCCCCCGAGGGGGAGAAGTGATGAGCAGTTCTTC
>TRBV20-1|TRBJ1-1|.|.
CSARKEGITEAFF
TGCAGTGCTAGAAAGGAGGGGATCACTGAAGCTTTCTTT
>TRBV24-1|TRBJ2-2|.|.
CATSDHSGINTGELFF
TGTGCCACCAGTGACCACTCGGGGATAAACACCGGGGAGCTGTTTTTT
>TRBV7-3|TRBJ2-1|.|.
CASSLGVGQGGEQFF
TGTGCCAGCAGCTTAGGTGTGGGGCAGGGAGGTGAGCAGTTCTTC
>TRBV5-5|TRBJ1-2|.|TRBD1
CASSPGTGQGSGYTF
TGTGCCAGCAGCCCAGGGACGGGACAGGGATCTGGCTACACCTTC
>TRBV6-6|TRBJ2-1|few|TRBD1
CASSKLEGQRNEQFF
TGTGCCAGCAGTAAGCTTGAGGGACAGAGAAATGAGCAGTTCTTC
>TRBV6-6|TRBJ1-1|.|.
CASTTGVGNTEAFF
TGTGCCAGCACCACCGGGGTGGGAAACACTGAAGCTTTCTTT
>TRBV24-1|TRBJ1-5|few|.
CATSDRSNQPQHF
TGTGCCACCAGTGATCGGAGCAATCAGCCCCAGCATTTT
>TRBV6-6|TRBJ2-1|.|.
CASSSDFINEQFF
TGTGCCAGCAGTTCGGACTTCATCAATGAGCAGTTCTTC
>TRBV28|TRBJ1-1|few|TRBD1
CASSAQGPALVAFF
TGTGCCAGCAGTGCACAGGGGCCCGCCCTTGTAGCTTTCTTT
>TRBV28|TRBJ2-3|once|TRBD2
CASSPLGSGSWGTDTRYF
TGTGCCAGCAGCCCTTTGGGTAGCGGGAGTTGGGGCACAGATACGCGGTATTTT
>TRBV11-2|TRBJ2-7|few|TRBD1
CASSRGTGSRGTYEQYF
TGTGCCAGCAGCAGAGGGACAGGGAGTAGAGGTACCTACGAGCAGTACTTC
>TRBV3-1|TRBJ2-7|few|TRBD1
CASSPTDRDYEQYF
TGTGCCAGCAGCCCCACGGACAGGGACTACGAGCAGTACTTC
>TRBV20-1|TRBJ1-5|.|.
CSARDEWSLGNQPQHF
TGCAGTGCTAGAGATGAATGGAGTTTGGGCAATCAGCCCCAGCATTTT
>TRBV20-1|TRBJ2-1|.|TRBD2
CSARDPGAGTSGKNEQFF
TGCAGTGCTAGAGATCCCGGGGCCGGGACTAGCGGGAAAAATGAGCAGTTCTTC
>TRBV27|TRBJ2-7|many|.
CASRTVGGNEQYF
TGTGCCAGCCGGACTGTTGGAGGTAACGAGCAGTACTTC
>TRBV27|TRBJ1-2|few|.
CASSLSSQAAYGYTF
TGTGCCAGCAGTTTATCGAGTCAAGCGGCGTATGGCTACACCTTC
>TRBV7-6|TRBJ2-7|.|.
CASRALGTYEQYF
TGTGCCAGCAGAGCATTGGGGACCTACGAGCAGTACTTC
>TRBV25-1|TRBJ1-5|few|TRBD1
CASSETGGFGNQPQHF
TGTGCCAGCAGTGAAACAGGGGGCTTTGGCAATCAGCCCCAGCATTTT
>TRBV5-5|TRBJ2-7|.|.
CASSLARWNYEQYF
TGTGCCAGCAGCTTGGCCAGGTGGAACTACGAGCAGTACTTC
>TRBV18|TRBJ2-7|few|.
CASSPGQAHEQYF
TGTGCCAGCTCACCAGGGCAGGCCCACGAGCAGTACTTC
>TRBV24-1|TRBJ2-7|.|.
CATSSGQSYEQYF
TGTGCCACCAGTTCGGGACAATCCTACGAGCAGTACTTC
>TRBV6-2/TRBV6-3|TRBJ2-7|few|.
CASSPLPKLGGSYEQYF
TGTGCCAGCAGTCCCCTCCCCAAACTAGGAGGGTCCTACGAGCAGTACTTC
>TRBV5-1|TRBJ2-5|few|TRBD2
CASSLEGAGAEETQYF
TGCGCCAGCAGCTTGGAGGGAGCGGGGGCCGAAGAGACCCAGTACTTC
>TRBV12-3/TRBV12-4|TRBJ2-7|.|TRBD1
CASRGQGLGYEQYF
TGTGCCAGCAGGGGACAGGGTTTGGGCTACGAGCAGTACTTC
>TRBV2|TRBJ2-7|few|.
CASNRQLDYEQYF
TGTGCCAGCAACCGACAGTTGGACTACGAGCAGTACTTC
>TRBV7-8|TRBJ2-5|.|.
CASSLAIPETQYF
TGTGCCAGCAGCTTAGCGATACCAGAGACCCAGTACTTC
>TRBV12-5|TRBJ1-1|.|.
CASGPPTAMNTEAFF
TGTGCTAGTGGTCCACCAACAGCCATGAACACTGAAGCTTTCTTT
>TRBV12-3/TRBV12-4|TRBJ2-4|many|.
CASSPHLGAGAKNIQYF
TGTGCCAGCAGTCCCCACCTGGGAGCGGGAGCCAAAAACATTCAGTACTTC
>TRBV20-1|TRBJ2-1|.|TRBD1
CSATGTGVGKEQFF
TGCAGTGCTACCGGGACAGGGGTAGGGAAAGAGCAGTTCTTC
>TRBV4-1|TRBJ1-2|many|.
CASSHGGYGYTF
TGCGCCAGCAGCCACGGGGGATATGGCTACACCTTC
>TRBV25-1|TRBJ2-5|.|.
CASSMGLRGQTQYF
TGTGCCAGCAGTATGGGGCTCCGAGGGCAGACCCAGTACTTC
>TRBV2|TRBJ1-6|.|TRBD1
CASSSGTGVSPLHF
TGTGCCAGCAGTTCCGGGACAGGGGTTTCACCCCTCCACTTT
>TRBV6-1|TRBJ2-3|.|.
CASSDLSESTDTQYF
TGTGCCAGCAGTGATCTTAGCGAGAGCACAGATACGCAGTATTTT
>TRBV4-2|TRBJ2-5|many|.
CASSQETRQQETQYF
TGTGCCAGCAGCCAAGAAACTAGACAACAAGAGACCCAGTACTTC